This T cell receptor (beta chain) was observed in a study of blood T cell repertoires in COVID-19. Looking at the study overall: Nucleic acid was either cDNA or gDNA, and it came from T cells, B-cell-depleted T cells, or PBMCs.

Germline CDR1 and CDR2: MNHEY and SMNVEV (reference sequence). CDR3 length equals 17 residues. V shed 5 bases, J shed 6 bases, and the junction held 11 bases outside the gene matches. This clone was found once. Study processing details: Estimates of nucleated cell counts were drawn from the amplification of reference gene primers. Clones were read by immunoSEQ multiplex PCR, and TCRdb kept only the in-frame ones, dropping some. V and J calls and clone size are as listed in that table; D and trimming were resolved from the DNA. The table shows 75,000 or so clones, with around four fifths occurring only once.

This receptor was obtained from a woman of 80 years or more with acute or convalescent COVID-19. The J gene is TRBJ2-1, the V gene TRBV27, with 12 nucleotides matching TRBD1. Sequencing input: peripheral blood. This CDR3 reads CASSLSPGQGASNEQFF. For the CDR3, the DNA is TGTGCCAGCAGTCTTTCCCCGGGACAGGGGGCTTCCAATGAGCAGTTCTTC.